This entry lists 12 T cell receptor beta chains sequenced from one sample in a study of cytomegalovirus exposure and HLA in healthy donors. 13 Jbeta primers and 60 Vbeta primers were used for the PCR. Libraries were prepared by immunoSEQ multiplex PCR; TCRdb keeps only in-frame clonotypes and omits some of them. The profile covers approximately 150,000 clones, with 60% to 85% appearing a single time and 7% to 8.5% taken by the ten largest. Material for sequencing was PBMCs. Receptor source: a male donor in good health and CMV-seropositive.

This chain's CDR3 is CASSPGLSSYNEQFF. Here the CDR3 DNA reads TGTGCCAGCAGCCCGGGACTGAGCTCCTACAATGAGCAGTTCTTC. V usage is TRBV5-6 and J usage is TRBJ2-1; weak D call: TRBD2 (6 bases). The CDR3 runs to 15 residues. The germline V gene encodes CDR1 SGHDT and CDR2 YYEEEE. V lost 4 bases and J 0 bases, leaving 11 bases between the germline ends.

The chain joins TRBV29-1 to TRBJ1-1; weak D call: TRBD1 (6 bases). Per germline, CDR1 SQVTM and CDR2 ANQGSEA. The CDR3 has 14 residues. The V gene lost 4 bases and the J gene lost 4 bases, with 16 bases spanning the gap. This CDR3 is CSVGRTASSTEAFF. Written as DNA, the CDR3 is TGCAGCGTTGGTCGGACAGCTAGCTCCACTGAAGCTTTCTTT.

The CDR3: CASADQGADTEAFF. The CDR3 bases are TGCGCCAGCGCCGATCAGGGGGCTGACACTGAAGCTTTCTTT. The rearrangement uses TRBV5-1 and TRBJ1-1; 8 bases align to TRBD1. Per germline, CDR1 SGHRS and CDR2 YFSETQ. This CDR3 is 14 amino acids long. The V and J ends lost 7 bases and 3 bases, in that order; junction bases with no gene match: 8.

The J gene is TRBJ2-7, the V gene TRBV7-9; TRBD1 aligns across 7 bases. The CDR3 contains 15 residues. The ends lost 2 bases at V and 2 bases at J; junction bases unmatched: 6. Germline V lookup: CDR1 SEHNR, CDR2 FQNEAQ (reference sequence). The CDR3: CASSLLTGSTYEQYF. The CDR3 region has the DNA TGTGCCAGCAGCTTACTGACAGGGAGCACCTACGAGCAGTACTTC.

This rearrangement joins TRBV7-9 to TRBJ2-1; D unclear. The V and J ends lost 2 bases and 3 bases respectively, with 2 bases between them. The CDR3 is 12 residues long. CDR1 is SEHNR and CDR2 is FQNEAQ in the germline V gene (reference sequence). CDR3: CASSLHYNEQFF. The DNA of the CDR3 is TGTGCCAGCAGCTTACACTACAATGAGCAGTTCTTC.

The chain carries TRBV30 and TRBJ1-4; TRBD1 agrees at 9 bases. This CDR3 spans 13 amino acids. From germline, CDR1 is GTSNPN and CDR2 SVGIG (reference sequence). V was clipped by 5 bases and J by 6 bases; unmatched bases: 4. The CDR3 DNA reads TGTGCCTGGGCTGGACAGGGGTATGAAAAACTGTTTTTT. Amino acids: CAWAGQGYEKLFF.

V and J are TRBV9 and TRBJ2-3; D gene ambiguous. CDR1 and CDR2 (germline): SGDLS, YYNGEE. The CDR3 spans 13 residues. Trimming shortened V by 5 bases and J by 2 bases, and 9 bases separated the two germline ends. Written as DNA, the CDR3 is TGTGCCAGCAGGACTCTACCCACAGATACGCAGTATTTT. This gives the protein CASRTLPTDTQYF.

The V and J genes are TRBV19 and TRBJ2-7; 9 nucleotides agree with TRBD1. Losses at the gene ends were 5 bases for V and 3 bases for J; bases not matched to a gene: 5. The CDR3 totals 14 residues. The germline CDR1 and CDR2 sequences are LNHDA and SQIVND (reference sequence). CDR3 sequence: CASSAGQGLYEQYF. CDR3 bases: TGTGCCAGTAGTGCGGGACAGGGTCTCTACGAGCAGTACTTC.

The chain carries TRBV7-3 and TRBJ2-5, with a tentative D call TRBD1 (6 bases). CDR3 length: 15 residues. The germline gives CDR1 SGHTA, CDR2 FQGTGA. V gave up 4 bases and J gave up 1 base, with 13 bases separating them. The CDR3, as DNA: TGTGCCAGCAGCTCATCAGGACAGCCCCAAGAGACCCAGTACTTC. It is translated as CASSSSGQPQETQYF.

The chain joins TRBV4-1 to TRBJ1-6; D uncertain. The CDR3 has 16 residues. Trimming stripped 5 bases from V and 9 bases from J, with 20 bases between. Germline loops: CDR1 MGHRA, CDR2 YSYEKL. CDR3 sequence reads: CASSSLSGRSGSPLHF. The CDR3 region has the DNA TGCGCCAGCAGCTCCCTCTCGGGTCGCAGTGGTTCACCCCTCCACTTT.

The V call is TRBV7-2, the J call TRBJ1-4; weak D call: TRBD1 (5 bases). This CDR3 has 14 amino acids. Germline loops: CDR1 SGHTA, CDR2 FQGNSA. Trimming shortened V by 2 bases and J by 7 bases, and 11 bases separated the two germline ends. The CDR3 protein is CASSLFGTPEKLFF. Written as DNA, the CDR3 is TGTGCCAGCAGCTTATTTGGGACTCCTGAAAAACTGTTTTTT.

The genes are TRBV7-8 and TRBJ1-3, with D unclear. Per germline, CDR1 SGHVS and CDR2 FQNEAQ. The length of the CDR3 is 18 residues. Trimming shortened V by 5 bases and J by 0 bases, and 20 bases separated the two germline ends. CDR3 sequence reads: CASSPGTELGYSGNTIYF. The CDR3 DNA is TGTGCCAGCAGCCCAGGCACAGAACTAGGTTACTCTGGAAACACCATATATTTT.